This T cell receptor beta chain was sequenced during a study of beta chain features in type 1 diabetes. Germline V gene sequence: CDR1 SEHNR, CDR2 FQNEAQ (reference sequence). This CDR3 is 14 amino acids long. Trimming removed 6 bases from V and 4 bases from J; junction bases left unmatched: 4. The whole isolated RNA underwent reverse transcription, so sequencing captured expressed TCRB transcripts. Some clones are missing from TCRdb's copy, which holds only in-frame ones; the method was immunoSEQ multiplex PCR. The repertoire consists of almost 350,000 clones, with roughly 8% occurring once and the leading ten covering 0.44%. Study findings and constraints: Patients' naive, central memory and regulatory TCRB repertoires appeared more alike than those of healthy donors. Patients with type 1 diabetes showed fewer VDJ junction insertions and more deletions.

As concerns this clone: Its antigen remains unknown.

The receptor's source is a woman under 30 in good health. This chain uses TRBV7-9 with TRBJ1-3; TRBD1 matches at 9 bases. The sequenced material came from central memory CD4+ T cells from blood. The DNA of the CDR3 is TGTGCCAGCAGTTGGACAGGGGCCGGAAACACCATATATTTT. Encoded protein: CASSWTGAGNTIYF. Variable domain in full (rest from reference TRBV7-9 and TRBJ1-3): DTGVSQNPRHKITKRGQNVTFRCDPISEHNRLYWYRQTLGQGPEFLTYFQNEAQLEKSRLLSDRFSAERPKGSFSTLEIQRTEQGDSAMYLCASSWTGAGNTIYFGEGSWLTVV.